These T cell receptor beta chains were read from a single sample in a study of vaccination effects on CD4 cells after COVID-19. These receptors' targets are unknown. Measured with immunoSEQ multiplex PCR; TCRdb has only the in-frame clones, and not every one. The sample records 45,000 to 60,000 clones, around three quarters being singletons. The sample consisted of CD4+ T cells from PBMCs cultured without peptide, taken before COVID-19 vaccination. Every receptor here comes from a human donor who received a COVID-19 vaccine. Both conserved end residues are trimmed from each CDR3. D genes are given only for firm matches. The size field is filled for only some rows; it gives once, few, many or a size class.

v_gene | abundance | d_gene | CDR3aa
TRBV14 | - | - | ASHPGLNTEAF
TRBV7-2 | - | - | ASSLFGGADNEQF
TRBV5-1 | - | - | ASTSGRQETQY
TRBV5-1 | - | - | ASRVEYEQF
TRBV3-1/TRBV3-2 | - | - | ASSLSGSQETQY
TRBV6-5 | - | - | ASRKTSTHGYT
TRBV3-1/TRBV3-2 | - | - | ASSSARGGGIGYT
TRBV12-3/TRBV12-4 | few | - | ASSLAGTGELF
TRBV30 | - | TRBD1 | AWSRGRGTEAF
TRBV14 | - | - | ASSQGRGGNTIY
TRBV19 | - | - | ASSRDHKNQETQY
TRBV5-5 | once | - | ASSLGRPNGDTQY
TRBV20-1 | - | - | RAGREAF
TRBV5-1 | - | TRBD1 | ASSHPGQYNEQF
TRBV5-4 | few | - | ASSLAATAGNTIY
TRBV4-2 | - | TRBD2 | ASSRLAGGPDTQY
TRBV5-1 | - | - | ASSQSVSTDTQY
TRBV11-2 | - | - | ASSPRVQETQY
TRBV24-1 | - | - | ATSDASKEQF
TRBV6-6 | - | - | ASSEVGNSPLH
TRBV7-9 | - | - | ASSPQGSGNTIY
TRBV7-9 | - | - | ASSPPYYTEAF
TRBV5-1 | - | - | ASSLRGADTGELF
TRBV29-1 | - | TRBD2 | SVESGLAGGYNEQF
TRBV24-1 | - | TRBD1 | ATSGQGNSFTYNEQF